The 11 T cell receptor beta chains below all came from one sample that was sequenced in a study of cytotoxic CD8 clonotypes in ibrutinib-treated CLL (dated by TCRdb to the early 2020s). The library was prepared using the immunoSEQ multiplex PCR assay. Imported from immuneACCESS, the table was reduced by TCRdb to in-frame sequences with V and J called. These copies leave out some clones; in studies compared against another copy, an unresolved V gene accounts for under half, and the cause of the remainder is not known. For this sample there are about 25,000 clones; around 69% appear just once. The top ten hold approximately 50% of the sample. The time point tag for this specimen amounts to: progressive disease on ibrutinib. Specimen: PBMCs, collected at disease progression, from a patient treated with ibrutinib. The receptor set was obtained from a human donor with chronic lymphocytic leukemia.

In regard to this clone: Relative to the germline gene, one junction end is altered; a read error may explain this. The chain is built from TRBV5-1 and TRBJ1-1, with a tentative D call TRBD1 (6 bases). The CDR3 runs to 13 residues. The V gene's germline CDR1 is SGHRS and CDR2 YFSETQ. The CDR3: CASSSRGDSNYVF. CDR3 nucleotide sequence: TGCGCCAGCAGCTCCAGGGGCGACTCTAACTATGTCTTT.

The table lists this clone with a few counts. V usage is TRBV10-3 and J usage is TRBJ1-1; D call uncertain. The CDR3 length is 13 residues. V lost 3 bases to trimming and J lost 1 base, with 6 bases between them. From germline, CDR1 is ENHRY and CDR2 SYGVKD. The CDR3 coding sequence is TGTGCCATCAGTGAATTTACGAACACTGAAGCTTTCTTT. As protein: CAISEFTNTEAFF.

V gene TRBV5-4 combines with J gene TRBJ2-5; 8 bases map to TRBD2. The CDR3 covers 14 residues. In germline, CDR1 is SGHNT, CDR2 YYREEE (reference sequence). The V gene end was trimmed by 0 bases and the J gene end by 5 bases; junction bases not matched to a gene: 3. This chain's CDR3 is CASSLGGLGETQYF. In DNA form, the CDR3 reads TGTGCCAGCAGCTTGGGGGGACTAGGGGAGACCCAGTACTTC.

This clone was recorded a few times. The V gene is TRBV5-1, the J gene TRBJ2-7; 9 bases match TRBD1. Losses at the gene ends were 4 bases for V and 5 bases for J; bases not matched to a gene: 4. Germline V gene sequence: CDR1 SGHRS, CDR2 YFSETQ. This CDR3 is built from 13 residues. CDR3 sequence: CASSADRGDEQYF. In nucleotides, the CDR3 is TGCGCCAGCAGCGCGGACAGGGGCGACGAGCAGTACTTC. Full variable domain (remainder filled in from reference TRBV5-1 and TRBJ2-7): KAGVTQTPRYLIKTRGQQVTLSCSPISGHRSVSWYQQTPGQGLQFLFEYFSETQRNKGNFPGRFSGRQFSNSRSEMNVSTLELGDSALYLCASSADRGDEQYFGPGTRLTVT.

This chain connects TRBV10-3 to TRBJ1-1, with 8 positions matching TRBD1. Unmatched junction bases numbered 7, after V lost 6 bases and J lost 1 base. Germline CDR1 ENHRY, CDR2 SYGVKD. This CDR3 has 15 amino acids. CDR3 sequence (DNA): TGTGCCATCAGCCCTGACAGGGGATCGAACACTGAAGCTTTCTTT. Its translation: CAISPDRGSNTEAFF.

The gene calls are TRBV6-1 and TRBJ2-5; 10 bases match TRBD1. CDR3 length: 14 residues. Trimming took 8 bases from V and 0 from J; bases not matched to a gene: 3. The germline V gene has CDR1 MNHNS and CDR2 SASEGT. CDR3 DNA: TGTGCCAGCCAGGACAGGGGGTACCAAGAGACCCAGTACTTC. Protein product: CASQDRGYQETQYF.

The genes are TRBV4-1 and TRBJ1-1, with 7 positions matching TRBD1. After removal of 2 bases from V and 1 base from J, the junction contained 7 bases not matched to a gene. Germline values: CDR1 MGHRA, CDR2 YSYEKL. CDR3 size: 16 residues. CDR3 residues: CASSQLRTGSNTEAFF. The CDR3 DNA reads as TGCGCCAGCAGCCAACTTAGGACAGGATCGAACACTGAAGCTTTCTTT.

The V and J genes are TRBV25-1 and TRBJ1-2, with unresolved D. Germline assignment: CDR1 MGHDK and CDR2 SYGVNS. The CDR3 has 16 residues. V lost 1 base to trimming and J lost 0 bases, with 12 bases between them. This CDR3 reads CASSEFGRTANYGYTF. Here the CDR3 DNA reads TGTGCCAGCAGTGAATTCGGGAGGACCGCTAACTATGGCTACACCTTC.

CDR3 sequence (DNA): TGTGCCAGCAGCCTGAGAGGAGGGTCCCAAGAGACCCAGTACTTC. As protein: CASSLRGGSQETQYF. This rearrangement joins TRBV6-1 to TRBJ2-5, with a possible D match to TRBD2 (6 bases). Germline loops: CDR1 MNHNS, CDR2 SASEGT. The CDR3 is 15 amino acids. Deletions cut 6 bases from V and 1 base from J, with 15 bases between.

This clone has only one observation. V is TRBV5-1 and J is TRBJ2-1, with D uncertain. Germline V gene lookup returns CDR1 SGHRS and CDR2 YFSETQ. There are 14 residues in the CDR3. V was clipped by 0 bases and J by 5 bases, with 9 bases between them. The CDR3: CASSLETFNNEQFF. Written as DNA, the CDR3 is TGCGCCAGCAGCTTGGAAACTTTCAACAATGAGCAGTTCTTC.

The chain couples TRBV7-3 to TRBJ2-2, with 7 bases lining up with TRBD1. Losses at the gene ends were 3 bases for V and 4 bases for J; bases not matched to a gene: 2. Germline V CDR1 and CDR2: SGHTA, FQGTGA. CDR3 length: 14 amino acids. The CDR3 is CASSFGTATGELFF. The CDR3 DNA is TGTGCCAGCAGCTTCGGGACAGCCACCGGGGAGCTGTTTTTT.